This is a list of T cell receptor beta chains from one sample in a study of blood T cell repertoires in COVID-19. Assay: immunoSEQ multiplex PCR; the TCRdb copy retains only in-frame clones and omits some. The table includes hundreds of thousands of clones, approximately 91% detected once. The sample was PBMCs or T cells enriched from blood (not recorded which). The receptors come from a woman in her sixties or seventies who had recovered from COVID-19. Both conserved end residues are part of each CDR3. Fields, in order: J gene, D gene, clone size, V gene, CDR3 protein, CDR3 DNA. A D gene is named only where the DNA matches it firmly. Size tells how often a clone was seen (once, few, many) or the class of an expanded clone, and some rows leave it out.

>TRBJ1-1|NA|NA|TRBV5-4
CASSLTGENTEAFF
TGTGCCAGCAGCTTAACCGGGGAAAACACTGAAGCTTTCTTT
>TRBJ2-1|TRBD1|NA|TRBV7-2
CASSPGTGFNNEQFF
TGTGCCAGCAGCCCCGGGACAGGGTTCAACAATGAGCAGTTCTTC
>TRBJ2-1|NA|NA|TRBV24-1
CATSGGLSEQFF
TGTGCCACCAGTGGAGGGTTGAGTGAGCAGTTCTTC
>TRBJ2-5|NA|NA|TRBV11-2
CASSLDRGTQYF
TGTGCCAGCAGCTTAGATCGGGGGACCCAGTACTTC
>TRBJ1-2|TRBD1|NA|TRBV20-1
CSASNPRTGSGYTF
TGCAGTGCTAGTAATCCCCGGACAGGGTCTGGCTACACCTTC
>TRBJ1-2|TRBD1|NA|TRBV4-1
CASSQGGTGGGYTF
TGCGCCAGCAGCCAAGGGGGGACAGGGGGAGGCTACACCTTC
>TRBJ1-1|NA|once|TRBV5-1
CASSLEPPGASETEAFF
TGCGCCAGCAGCTTGGAACCACCCGGAGCCAGCGAAACTGAAGCTTTCTTT
>TRBJ2-1|TRBD1|NA|TRBV6-5
CASSYSTTDRANEQFF
TGTGCCAGCAGTTACTCCACGACCGACAGGGCCAATGAGCAGTTCTTC
>TRBJ2-1|TRBD2|NA|TRBV5-6
CASSSPGLATYNEQFF
TGTGCCAGCAGCTCACCGGGACTAGCGACCTACAATGAGCAGTTCTTC
>TRBJ1-1|NA|NA|TRBV5-4
CASRPYMGVGVNTEAFF
TGTGCCAGCAGACCATATATGGGTGTAGGGGTGAACACTGAAGCTTTCTTT
>TRBJ1-5|NA|NA|TRBV5-5
CASSPGPSLNQPQHF
TGTGCCAGCAGCCCTGGGCCTTCCTTAAATCAGCCCCAGCATTTT
>TRBJ2-3|NA|NA|TRBV13
CASSLALWDSHTDTQYF
TGTGCCAGCAGCTTAGCTCTTTGGGACTCGCACACAGATACGCAGTATTTT